The 4 T cell receptor beta chains below all came from one sample that was sequenced in a study of persistence of HIV-infected CD4 T cells (dated by TCRdb to the early 2020s). What the treatment or condition label conveys for this sample: suppressive antiretroviral therapy. Lysates of CMV-infected fibroblasts at 10 ug/mL were used to stimulate the cells. Nonresponding CD40L-negative CD69-negative CD45RO-high memory CD4+ T cells were sorted as memory populations depleted of antigen-responding cells. TCRbeta repertoires were sequenced from genomic DNA with the immunoSEQ hsTCRB assay version 4 in survey mode. As stored in TCRdb, this immuneACCESS dataset retains in-frame rearrangements with V and J assigned. A fraction of the clones does not appear; measured against another copy, unresolved V genes explain less than half of the discrepancy, and the remainder lacks a known reason. Present in this sample are 30,000 or so clones, 75% to 85% of which were seen just once. The top ten clones comprise more than 0.85% of the sample.

Their target antigens are unknown. Here the sequenced sample was CD4+ T cells sorted from PBMCs after approximately 19-hour stimulation, taken from a patient who received antiretroviral therapy. Sample cell subset or site, as interpreted from the label and publication: CD40L-CD69- CD45RO-high memory CD4 T cells not responding to CMV lysate. Receptor source: an adult man with HIV who was CMV-seropositive.

This chain connects TRBV30 to TRBJ2-2, with D perhaps matching TRBD1 (5 bases). Trimming pared 1 base from V and 5 bases from J, leaving 14 bases between. This CDR3 comprises 15 residues. Germline V gene data show CDR1 as GTSNPN and CDR2 as SVGIG (reference sequence). CDR3 nucleotide sequence: TGTGCCTGGAGTGGCAGGGCGAGGTGGACCGGGGAGCTGTTTTTT. This sequence encodes CAWSGRARWTGELFF.

The rearrangement links TRBV29-1 to TRBJ1-1; 9 nucleotides align to TRBD1. V lost 6 bases to trimming and J lost 1 base; unmatched junction nucleotides: 9. CDR1 is SQVTM, CDR2 ANQGSEA, per germline. This CDR3 comprises 15 residues. This CDR3 reads CSVGGGQGSNTEAFF. The CDR3 coding sequence is TGCAGCGTGGGGGGGGGACAGGGCTCGAACACTGAAGCTTTCTTT.

The CDR3 loop reads CASSRTFPRGLAGGPLNNEQFF. The CDR3, as DNA: TGCGCCAGCAGCCGAACCTTTCCGCGAGGACTAGCGGGGGGCCCGTTAAACAATGAGCAGTTCTTC. The chain employs TRBV4-3 and TRBJ2-1, with TRBD2 identical over 14 bases. Germline-derived CDR1 and CDR2 are LGHNA and YSLEER. The length of the CDR3 is 22 residues. Losses at the gene ends were 4 bases for V and 5 bases for J; bases not matched to a gene: 22.

The chain carries TRBV6-6 and TRBJ2-7; 9 bases are shared with TRBD1. The germline CDR1 and CDR2 sequences are MNHNY and SVGAGI (reference sequence). The CDR3 is 15 residues long. After removal of 7 bases from V and 1 base from J, the junction contained 8 bases not matched to a gene. The CDR3 DNA reads as TGTGCCAGCAACCATCCGGGACAGGGATCCTACGAGCAGTACTTC. As protein: CASNHPGQGSYEQYF.